The 9 T cell receptor beta chains presented below share a single source sample, sequenced in a study of T cell repertoires in cytomegalovirus infection. These receptors lack a known antigen. MiXCR, applied by TCRdb to the reads, yields one record per CDR3 protein. The top ten hold roughly two thirds of the sample, which has about 60,000 distinct CDR3 sequences, 20% to 25% seen once. The specimen comprised CD8+ T cells from cultured PBMCs, sampled from culture after CMV antigen stimulation. All receptors derive from a human donor in good health (CMV status not recorded). Some clones in this sample may be carry-over from other donors' samples.

This sequence joins TRBV5-6 and TRBJ1-4; D ambiguous. The CDR3 consists of 15 residues. V was cut by 4 bases and J by 4 bases, with 14 bases left in between. Germline V gene data show CDR1 as SGHDT and CDR2 as YYEEEE. DNA of the CDR3: TGTGCCAGCAGCATCCGACCGGTAATTAATGAAAAACTGTTTTTT. This sequence encodes CASSIRPVINEKLFF.

In its sample, this clonotype was seen a few times. The chain is built from TRBV7-8 and TRBJ2-3; D unresolved. The length of the CDR3 is 14 residues. The ends were cut back, 1 base at V and 2 bases at J, with 7 bases in the middle. Germline CDR1 is SGHVS and CDR2 is FQNEAQ. The CDR3 protein is CASSLVQTTDTQYF. CDR3 in DNA: TGTGCCAGCAGCTTAGTTCAGACCACAGATACGCAGTATTTT.

This clonotype was observed a few times. The chain links TRBV7-2 to TRBJ2-5, with 15 bases aligning to TRBD2. V dropped 3 bases and J dropped 2; count of bases not matched to a gene: 1. CDR1 is SGHTA, CDR2 FQGNSA, per germline. CDR3 size: 16 residues. The CDR3 DNA reads TGTGCCAGCAGCTTGGGACTAGCGGGGGGACAAGAGACCCAGTACTTC. Translation: CASSLGLAGGQETQYF.

At least ten counts were recorded for this clonotype. The chain links TRBV6-5 to TRBJ2-2; the D gene is possibly TRBD2 (5 bases). V lost 2 bases and J 2 bases, leaving 12 bases between the germline ends. CDR3 length: 16 residues. Germline lookup yields CDR1 MNHEY and CDR2 SVGAGI. The CDR3 loop is CASSYPGEPNTGELFF. DNA of the CDR3: TGTGCCAGCAGTTACCCCGGGGAACCAAACACCGGGGAGCTGTTTTTT.

The CDR3 spells CASSISRDRASNQPQHF. For the CDR3, the DNA is TGTGCCAGCAGCATCAGCCGGGACAGGGCGAGCAATCAGCCCCAGCATTTT. This chain uses TRBV7-8 with TRBJ1-5, with 9 positions matching TRBD1. V dropped 5 bases and J dropped 1; count of bases not matched to a gene: 9. This CDR3 contains 17 residues. The germline V gene encodes CDR1 SGHVS and CDR2 FQNEAQ.

This clonotype occurred a few times. The chain joins TRBV11-2 to TRBJ1-6; D is uncertain. CDR3 length: 16 amino acids. V was pared by 5 bases and J by 2 bases, with 13 bases between. CDR1 and CDR2 from the germline V gene are SGHAT and FQNNGV. CDR3 nucleotides: TGTGCCAGCAGCGTTTTTCCCGGGGCCTATAATTCACCCCTCCACTTT. Translation: CASSVFPGAYNSPLHF.

V gene TRBV7-9 combines with J gene TRBJ1-1; D is ambiguous. Germline V lookup: CDR1 SEHNR, CDR2 FQNEAQ (reference sequence). Trimming cost V 5 bases and J 0 bases, with 7 bases left between them. The CDR3 totals 13 residues. The CDR3 DNA reads TGTGCCAGCAGCCCCCTCATGAACACTGAAGCTTTCTTT. It encodes CASSPLMNTEAFF.

The chain recombines TRBV12-3 or TRBV12-4 with TRBJ1-5; D not resolved. The CDR3 is 15 residues long. Trimming took off 1 base at V and 3 bases at J, with 10 bases between the two ends. The CDR3 nucleotides are TGTGCCAGCAGTTTAGACGGCAGCTACAATCAGCCCCAGCATTTT. Translation: CASSLDGSYNQPQHF.

This clonotype is medium-sized by share. This chain connects TRBV19 to TRBJ1-5; unclear D gene. This CDR3 is 13 amino acids long. V dropped 10 bases and J dropped 2 bases, with 12 bases sitting between them. Germline-derived CDR1 and CDR2 are LNHDA and SQIVND (reference sequence). The CDR3 bases are TGTGCCACCCAGGACGGTGGCAATCAGCCCCAGCATTTT. Protein: CATQDGGNQPQHF.